This is a list of T cell receptor beta chains from one sample in a study of cytomegalovirus exposure and HLA in healthy donors. Profiling relied on immunoSEQ multiplex PCR, and the TCRdb table lists in-frame clones only, not all of them. The data show around 140,000 clones, with around 86% seen just once and less than 3.5% held by the top ten. The sequencing input was PBMCs. The receptors derive from a woman under 40 in good health and CMV-seronegative. Both conserved end residues are part of each CDR3. The D gene is left open where the match is weak. Where a row states a size, it is once, few, many or the class of an expanded clone; other rows omit it.

>TRBV5-8|TRBJ2-7|NA|TRBD2
CASSWGTSGIYEQYF
TGTGCCAGCAGCTGGGGGACTAGCGGGATTTACGAGCAGTACTTC
>TRBV29-1|TRBJ2-7|once|TRBD2
CSVAPRLASLYEQYF
TGCAGCGTTGCCCCCCGACTAGCGAGCCTCTACGAGCAGTACTTC
>TRBV10-1|TRBJ2-1|once|TRBD1
CASGGGSGTGSGEQFF
TGCGCCAGCGGAGGAGGTTCCGGGACAGGATCAGGGGAGCAGTTCTTC
>TRBV7-9|TRBJ2-3|once|NA
CASSLSQGRGDTQYF
TGTGCCAGCAGCTTAAGCCAGGGCCGCGGAGATACGCAGTATTTT
>TRBV29-1|TRBJ2-7|NA|TRBD1
CSVEGTGVGSSYEQYF
TGCAGCGTTGAAGGAACAGGGGTAGGTAGCTCCTACGAGCAGTACTTC
>TRBV4-1|TRBJ1-1|few|TRBD1
CASSPGDRVNTEAFF
TGCGCCAGCAGCCCAGGGGACAGAGTGAACACTGAAGCTTTCTTT
>TRBV7-9|TRBJ2-2|NA|TRBD2
CASSPFRAGAGELFF
TGTGCCAGCAGCCCGTTCAGGGCGGGAGCCGGGGAGCTGTTTTTT
>TRBV7-8|TRBJ1-1|NA|NA
CASSPRGGEAFF
TGTGCCAGCAGCCCTAGGGGGGGTGAAGCTTTCTTT
>TRBV5-1|TRBJ2-4|NA|TRBD2
CASSRGGPDKNIQYF
TGCGCCAGCAGCCGGGGAGGGCCAGATAAAAACATTCAGTACTTC
>TRBV1|TRBJ2-2|NA|NA
CTSSQRRLALTGELFF
TGCACCAGCAGCCAGCGGAGACTAGCTTTAACCGGGGAGCTGTTTTTT
>TRBV7-6|TRBJ2-1|NA|NA
CASSLSGGAVNEQFF
TGTGCCAGCAGCTTAAGTGGGGGGGCCGTAAATGAGCAGTTCTTC
>TRBV28|TRBJ1-1|NA|TRBD1
CASRWDRVTTEAFF
TGTGCCAGCAGATGGGACAGGGTGACCACTGAAGCTTTCTTT
>TRBV5-1|TRBJ1-1|NA|NA
CASSGGLNTEAFF
TGCGCCAGCAGCGGGGGACTCAACACTGAAGCTTTCTTT
>TRBV30|TRBJ1-5|NA|NA
CACKLSNQPQHF
TGTGCCTGCAAGCTTAGCAATCAGCCCCAGCATTTT
>TRBV27|TRBJ2-7|NA|NA
CASWGVAHEQYF
TGTGCCAGCTGGGGGGTAGCCCACGAGCAGTACTTC
>TRBV7-8|TRBJ1-1|NA|TRBD1
CASSLRQGTGNTEAFF
TGTGCCAGCAGCTTAAGGCAGGGGACAGGGAACACTGAAGCTTTCTTT
>TRBV11-1|TRBJ2-5|NA|NA
CASSLQGETQYF
TGTGCCAGCAGCTTACAGGGAGAGACCCAGTACTTC
>TRBV7-2|TRBJ1-4|NA|NA
CASSSYFGLDEKLFF
TGTGCCAGCAGCTCTTATTTTGGACTGGATGAAAAACTGTTTTTT
>TRBV19|TRBJ1-4|NA|NA
CASLEKLFF
TGTGCCAGTCTCGAAAAACTGTTTTTT
>TRBV11-2|TRBJ2-1|NA|NA
CASSRGTNNEQFF
TGTGCCAGCAGCCGCGGGACGAACAATGAGCAGTTCTTC
>TRBV6-1|TRBJ2-2|NA|TRBD2
CASSEYSGSVGELFF
TGTGCCAGCAGTGAGTATAGCGGGAGCGTCGGGGAGCTGTTTTTT
>TRBV10-3|TRBJ2-2|NA|TRBD1
CAISPGTGSTGELFF
TGTGCCATCAGCCCCGGGACAGGGTCCACCGGGGAGCTGTTTTTT
>TRBV5-1|TRBJ1-3|NA|TRBD1
CASSVTGSTGNTIYF
TGCGCCAGCAGCGTGACAGGGTCCACTGGAAACACCATATATTTT
>TRBV27|TRBJ2-2|once|NA
CASSFQGPDTGELFF
TGTGCCAGCAGTTTCCAGGGGCCAGACACCGGGGAGCTGTTTTTT
>TRBV6-6|TRBJ2-1|once|NA
CASSYSTREAHNEQFF
TGTGCCAGCAGTTACTCAACCCGGGAAGCACACAATGAGCAGTTCTTC
>TRBV28|TRBJ1-6|NA|NA
CASSLSPGGYSPLHF
TGTGCCAGCAGTTTAAGCCCCGGCGGGTACTCACCCCTCCACTTT
>TRBV28|TRBJ1-5|NA|NA
CASSLSHITGLKQPQHF
TGTGCCAGCAGTTTATCCCATATTACAGGGCTGAAGCAGCCCCAGCATTTT
>TRBV20-1|TRBJ2-1|NA|NA
CSAYNNEQFF
TGCAGTGCTTATAACAATGAGCAGTTCTTC
>TRBV10-3|TRBJ2-7|NA|TRBD1
CAISEPPLRGQSSEQYF
TGTGCCATCAGTGAGCCCCCATTGAGGGGGCAATCGAGCGAGCAGTACTTC
>TRBV29-1|TRBJ2-2|NA|NA
CSVGTGTGELFF
TGCAGCGTCGGTACAGGGACCGGGGAGCTGTTTTTT
>TRBV19|TRBJ1-5|NA|NA
CASRGGNQPQHF
TGTGCCAGTAGGGGGGGAAATCAGCCCCAGCATTTT
>TRBV19|TRBJ1-5|NA|TRBD1
CASSIERQGHQPQHF
TGTGCCAGTAGTATAGAGCGACAGGGACATCAGCCCCAGCATTTT
>TRBV9|TRBJ2-2|NA|NA
CASSVGGDIAITGELFF
TGTGCCAGCAGCGTAGGAGGGGACATAGCGATCACCGGGGAGCTGTTTTTT
>TRBV19|TRBJ2-7|NA|TRBD1
CASSALTGGTYEQYF
TGTGCCAGTAGTGCCCTGACAGGGGGCACGTACGAGCAGTACTTC
>TRBV2|TRBJ1-4|few|TRBD1
CASSLGQGAVNEKLFF
TGTGCCAGCAGTTTGGGACAGGGGGCGGTTAATGAAAAACTGTTTTTT
>TRBV30|TRBJ2-4|NA|NA
CAWRNRELAKNIQYF
TGTGCCTGGAGGAACAGGGAATTAGCCAAAAACATTCAGTACTTC
>TRBV7-2|TRBJ2-1|NA|TRBD1
CASSSRPGQGSHEQFF
TGTGCCAGCAGCTCTAGACCGGGACAGGGATCCCATGAGCAGTTCTTC
>TRBV19|TRBJ1-5|NA|TRBD1
CASSINPWTGGFDQPQHF
TGTGCCAGTAGTATAAACCCCTGGACAGGGGGTTTCGATCAGCCCCAGCATTTT
>TRBV27|TRBJ2-7|NA|NA
CASGSIWEYSYEQYF
TGTGCCAGCGGTAGTATATGGGAGTACTCCTACGAGCAGTACTTC
>TRBV2|TRBJ1-2|NA|TRBD1
CASSGTGGDGYTF
TGTGCCAGCAGTGGGACAGGGGGCGATGGCTACACCTTC
>TRBV18|TRBJ1-4|NA|NA
CASSPILTNEKLFF
TGTGCCAGCTCACCCATTTTGACTAATGAAAAACTGTTTTTT
>TRBV4-3|TRBJ1-1|NA|TRBD1
CASSQAPGQGLYSPYTEAFF
TGCGCCAGCAGCCAAGCCCCGGGACAGGGACTCTACTCTCCTTACACTGAAGCTTTCTTT
>TRBV15|TRBJ1-3|NA|NA
CATSESAGFVGNTIYF
TGTGCCACCAGCGAATCAGCGGGGTTTGTGGGAAACACCATATATTTT
>TRBV30|TRBJ2-2|NA|NA
CAWSPGAGELFF
TGTGCCTGGAGTCCCGGGGCCGGGGAGCTGTTTTTT
>TRBV27|TRBJ1-5|NA|TRBD1
CASRMTGDNQPQHF
TGTGCCAGCAGGATGACAGGGGACAATCAGCCCCAGCATTTT
>TRBV30|TRBJ2-7|once|TRBD2
CAWSVLGLADVTYEQYF
TGTGCCTGGAGTGTACTCGGACTAGCGGACGTCACCTACGAGCAGTACTTC
>TRBV10-3|TRBJ2-3|once|TRBD2
CAISASAGGPGITDTQYF
TGTGCCATCAGTGCGTCAGCGGGAGGGCCGGGGATCACAGATACGCAGTATTTT
>TRBV9|TRBJ2-7|NA|TRBD1
CASSVGTGGDLSEQYF
TGTGCCAGCAGCGTCGGGACAGGAGGAGACTTGTCCGAGCAGTACTTC